These 17 T cell receptor beta chains originate from one sample sequenced in a study of patients and donors after allogeneic stem cell transplantation. TCRdb re-analysed the RT-PCR reads in MiXCR, keeping a single row per CDR3 protein. The sample consists of roughly 150,000 distinct CDR3 sequences, approximately 25% of them appearing once. The specimen sequenced was blood, either unsorted or a sorted T cell fraction (not recorded which). Source of these receptors: a human donor who was either an allogeneic HSCT recipient or a stem cell or donor lymphocyte infusion donor (not recorded which). It is not recorded whose cells these are; they may come from a transplant donor.

The chain joins TRBV20-1 to TRBJ2-3; no clear D gene. CDR1 and CDR2 (germline): DFQATT, SNEGSKA (reference sequence). The CDR3 loop spans 12 amino acids. V was shortened by 6 bases and J by 4 bases, with 11 bases between the two germline ends. CDR3 in DNA: TGCAGTGCGGAGACCGGTGCAGATACGCAGTATTTT. Protein sequence: CSAETGADTQYF.

This clonotype occurred once. The J gene is TRBJ2-3, the V gene TRBV12-3 or TRBV12-4, with 7 nucleotides matching TRBD2. CDR3 length equals 13 residues. Germline trimming cut 5 bases from V and 6 bases from J; bases unmatched to any gene: 5. CDR3 DNA: TGTGCCAGCAGTGGAGGACTAGTCGATACGCAGTATTTT. Translating it yields CASSGGLVDTQYF.

The rearrangement links TRBV20-1 to TRBJ2-7; D might be TRBD2 (6 bases). This CDR3 region has 14 residues. Deletions cut 3 bases from V and 4 bases from J, with 16 bases between. CDR1 is DFQATT and CDR2 is SNEGSKA in the germline V gene (reference sequence). The CDR3 here is CSASAGWGTYEQYF. DNA for the CDR3: TGCAGTGCTAGTGCGGGATGGGGTACTTACGAGCAGTACTTC.

The sample holds a few counts of this clonotype. In DNA form, the CDR3 reads TGTGCCAGCAGCCTACTGGACCCTTCTTGGACTGAAGCTTTCTTT. Translating gives CASSLLDPSWTEAFF. This chain connects TRBV11-3 to TRBJ1-1; D unclear. This CDR3 has 15 residues. V lost 5 bases to trimming and J lost 5 bases, with 18 bases between them. The germline V gene encodes CDR1 SGHNT and CDR2 YENEEA.

This clonotype was counted between two and nine times. The CDR3 region is CASSLFRNSYNSPLHF. The CDR3 DNA reads as TGTGCCAGCAGCTTATTCCGGAACTCCTATAATTCACCCCTCCACTTT. This sequence joins TRBV7-9 and TRBJ1-6, with D unresolved. The CDR3 is 16 amino acids. The germline V and J ends were trimmed by 2 bases and 0 bases, with 8 bases remaining between them. Per the germline V gene, CDR1 is SEHNR and CDR2 is FQNEAQ (reference sequence).

The J gene is TRBJ2-7, the V gene TRBV7-9; the D gene is possibly TRBD2 (6 bases). There are 12 residues in the CDR3. The V end lost 3 bases, the J end lost 5 bases, and 8 bases lay between the germline ends. The germline V gene has CDR1 SEHNR and CDR2 FQNEAQ (reference sequence). This CDR3 is CASSLPGDEQYF. The CDR3, as DNA: TGTGCCAGCAGCTTGCCGGGGGACGAGCAGTACTTC. Variable domain in full (rest from reference TRBV7-9 and TRBJ2-7): DTGVSQNPRHKITKRGQNVTFRCDPISEHNRLYWYRQTLGQGPEFLTYFQNEAQLEKSRLLSDRFSAERPKGSFSTLEIQRTEQGDSAMYLCASSLPGDEQYFGPGTRLTVT.

Comments on this clonotype: A junction end diverges from the germline sequence, so it may reflect a read error. The genes are TRBV20-1 and TRBJ2-1, with 7 bases matching TRBD1. The CDR3 has 12 residues. The V gene's germline CDR1 is DFQATT and CDR2 SNEGSKA (reference sequence). The CDR3 DNA reads TGCAGTGCAACGACATTAGGGGGCTTGACACACTTC. Translated: CSATTLGGLTHF.

This clonotype came up a few times. The chain has TRBV7-2 and TRBJ1-5; D is undetermined. V shed 5 bases and J shed 9 bases, with 17 bases lying between them. The V gene's germline CDR1 is SGHTA and CDR2 FQGNSA. CDR3 length: 14 residues. The CDR3 bases are TGTGCCAGCAGCCCGACGGAACTCGGATGGCCCCAGCATTTT. The encoded protein is CASSPTELGWPQHF.

The rearrangement joins TRBV15 to TRBJ2-7; 9 bases are a match to TRBD1. The CDR3 loop spans 19 amino acids. V was pared by 5 bases and J by 1 base, with 18 bases of the junction left unmatched. From germline, CDR1 is LNHNV and CDR2 YYDKDF (reference sequence). The CDR3 DNA reads TGTGCCACCAGCGGGAATAATGCCCCCGGGACAGGGATTTCCTACGAGCAGTACTTC. This gives the protein CATSGNNAPGTGISYEQYF.

This clonotype has just a few counts. V usage is TRBV20-1 and J usage is TRBJ2-4; TRBD1 matches at 7 bases. The junction had 5 bases not matched to a gene; V was cut back by 2 bases and J by 7 bases. CDR3 length: 13 amino acids. The germline gives CDR1 DFQATT, CDR2 SNEGSKA (reference sequence). The CDR3 DNA follows: TGCAGTGCTAGACGACAGGGAGCCAACATTCAGTACTTC. Translated: CSARRQGANIQYF.

This clonotype was seen only a few times. V usage is TRBV20-1 and J usage is TRBJ1-2; TRBD1 matches at 8 bases. Trimming cost V 5 bases and J 3 bases; bases outside gene matches: 8. Per the germline V gene, CDR1 is DFQATT and CDR2 is SNEGSKA (reference sequence). The CDR3 contains 14 residues. For the CDR3, the DNA is TGCAGTGCTTCGACGACAGGGGACCACTATGGCTACACCTTC. It specifies CSASTTGDHYGYTF.

This clonotype was seen only a few times. This chain connects TRBV9 to TRBJ1-1, with D unclear. This CDR3 comprises 15 residues. In germline, CDR1 is SGDLS, CDR2 YYNGEE. With 0 bases removed from V and 3 bases from J, the gap between germline ends came to 12 bases. In DNA, the CDR3 is TGTGCCAGCAGCGTAGGGGTCCTGAGGGACACTGAAGCTTTCTTT. Translating it yields CASSVGVLRDTEAFF.

J is TRBJ1-1 and V is TRBV4-1, with D hard to call. Germline CDR1 reads MGHRA; CDR2 reads YSYEKL. Trimming pared 0 bases from V and 0 bases from J, leaving 11 bases between. CDR3 length: 16 residues. CDR3: CASSQEKSRLNTEAFF. CDR3 nucleotides: TGCGCCAGCAGCCAAGAAAAATCCAGGCTGAACACTGAAGCTTTCTTT.

A remark on this clonotype: This is likely a read error, given that the CDR3 carries no conserved phenylalanine or tryptophan at its end. The chain joins TRBV5-4 to TRBJ2-5; the D is unclear. The CDR3 runs 12 residues. In germline, CDR1 is SGHNT, CDR2 YYREEE (reference sequence). Trimming took 1 base from V and 5 from J, leaving 6 bases between them. CDR3 loop: CASSLTRETQYS. CDR3 nucleotide sequence: TGTGCCAGCAGCTTGACCCGGGAGACCCAGTACTCC.

This clonotype was detected a few times. V usage is TRBV29-1 and J usage is TRBJ1-2; weak D call: TRBD1 (6 bases). Germline V gene data show CDR1 as SQVTM and CDR2 as ANQGSEA. With 6 bases removed from V and 0 bases from J, the gap between germline ends came to 20 bases. The CDR3 extends over 16 amino acids. CDR3: CSVAIPGGGPNYGYTF. The CDR3 DNA sequence: TGCAGCGTCGCCATTCCTGGGGGGGGCCCTAACTATGGCTACACCTTC.

This clonotype showed up just a few times. The CDR3 spells CARVLASQETQYF. The DNA of the CDR3 is TGTGCCAGGGTGTTGGCCAGTCAAGAGACCCAGTACTTC. The V and J genes are TRBV12-3 or TRBV12-4 and TRBJ2-5, with D hard to call. With 9 bases removed from V and 2 bases from J, the gap between germline ends came to 13 bases. The CDR3 has 13 amino acids.

The genes are TRBV5-1 and TRBJ2-1; TRBD2 might be the D (6 bases). Germline-derived CDR1 and CDR2 are SGHRS and YFSETQ. This CDR3 is 16 amino acids long. The V and J ends lost 6 bases and 1 base respectively, with 17 bases between them. The CDR3 here is CASTLHGGESYNEQFF. The CDR3 nucleotides are TGCGCCAGCACCCTCCACGGGGGAGAGTCCTACAATGAGCAGTTCTTC.